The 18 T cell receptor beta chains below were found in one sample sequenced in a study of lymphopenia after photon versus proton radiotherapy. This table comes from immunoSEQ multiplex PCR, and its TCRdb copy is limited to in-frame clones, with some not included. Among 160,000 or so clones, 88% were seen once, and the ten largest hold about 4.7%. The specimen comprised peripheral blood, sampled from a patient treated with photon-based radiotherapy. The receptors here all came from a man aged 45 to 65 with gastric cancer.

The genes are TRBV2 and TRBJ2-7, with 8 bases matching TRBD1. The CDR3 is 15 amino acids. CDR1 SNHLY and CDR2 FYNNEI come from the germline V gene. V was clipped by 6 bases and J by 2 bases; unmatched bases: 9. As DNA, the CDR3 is TGTGCCAGCAGCCCGTTAACAGGGGGGCCCTACGAGCAGTACTTC. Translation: CASSPLTGGPYEQYF. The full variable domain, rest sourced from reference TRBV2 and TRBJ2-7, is EPEVTQTPSHQVTQMGQEVILRCVPISNHLYFYWYRQILGQKVEFLVSFYNNEISEKSEIFDDQFSVERPDGSNFTLKIRSTKLEDSAMYFCASSPLTGGPYEQYFGPGTRLTVT.

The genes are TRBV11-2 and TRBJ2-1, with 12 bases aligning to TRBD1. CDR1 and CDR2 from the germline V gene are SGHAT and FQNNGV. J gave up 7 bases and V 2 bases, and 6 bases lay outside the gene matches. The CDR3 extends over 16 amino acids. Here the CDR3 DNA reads TGTGCCAGCAGCTTAACCACGGGACAGGGGGCGAATGAGCAGTTCTTC. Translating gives CASSLTTGQGANEQFF.

CDR3 bases: TGTGCCAGCAGCTTAGATGAGGGGGTCTACACCTTC. Translated, it gives CASSLDEGVYTF. The rearrangement joins TRBV7-6 to TRBJ1-2; D is perhaps TRBD1 (6 bases). V was shortened by 1 base and J by 10 bases, with 10 bases between the two germline ends. Germline values: CDR1 SGHVS, CDR2 FNYEAQ. This CDR3 has 12 amino acids.

CDR3 protein: CASSYFYRGEQETQYF. The DNA for the CDR3 is TGTGCCAGCAGTTACTTTTACAGGGGGGAACAAGAGACCCAGTACTTC. The rearrangement joins TRBV6-5 to TRBJ2-5, with TRBD1 matching 8 bases. This CDR3 has 16 residues. In germline, CDR1 is MNHEY, CDR2 SVGAGI. The junction had 6 bases not matched to a gene; V was cut back by 1 base and J by 2 bases.

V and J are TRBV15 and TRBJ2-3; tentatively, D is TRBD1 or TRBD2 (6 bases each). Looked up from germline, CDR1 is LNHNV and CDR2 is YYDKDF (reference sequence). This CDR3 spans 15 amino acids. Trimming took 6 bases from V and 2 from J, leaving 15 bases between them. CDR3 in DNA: TGTGCCACCAGGCCGGTCGGGGGCCCCACAGATACGCAGTATTTT. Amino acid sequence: CATRPVGGPTDTQYF.

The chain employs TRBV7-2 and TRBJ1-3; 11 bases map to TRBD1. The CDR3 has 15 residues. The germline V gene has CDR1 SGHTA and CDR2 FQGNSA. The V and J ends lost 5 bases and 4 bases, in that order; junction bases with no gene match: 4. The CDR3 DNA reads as TGTGCCAGCAGCACGGACAGGGGGCGAGGAAACACCATATATTTT. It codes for CASSTDRGRGNTIYF.

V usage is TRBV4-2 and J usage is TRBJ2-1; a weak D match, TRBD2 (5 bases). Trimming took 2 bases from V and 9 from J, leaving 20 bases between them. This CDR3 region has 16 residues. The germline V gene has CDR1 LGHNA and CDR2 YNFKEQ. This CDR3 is CASSQSKDWSLGEQFF. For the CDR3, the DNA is TGTGCCAGCAGCCAAAGTAAGGACTGGAGTCTGGGTGAGCAGTTCTTC.

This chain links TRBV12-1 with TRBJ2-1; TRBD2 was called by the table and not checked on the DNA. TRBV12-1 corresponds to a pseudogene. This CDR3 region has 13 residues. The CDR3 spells CASSQSLAGEQFF. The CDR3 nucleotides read TGTGCCAGCAGCCAGTCACTAGCTGGTGAGCAGTTCTTC.

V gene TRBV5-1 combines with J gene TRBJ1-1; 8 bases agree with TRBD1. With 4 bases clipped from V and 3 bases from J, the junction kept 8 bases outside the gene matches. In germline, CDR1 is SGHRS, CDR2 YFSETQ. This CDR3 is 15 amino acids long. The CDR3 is CASSLSYRGDTEAFF. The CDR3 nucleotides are TGCGCCAGCAGCCTATCCTACAGGGGGGACACTGAAGCTTTCTTT.

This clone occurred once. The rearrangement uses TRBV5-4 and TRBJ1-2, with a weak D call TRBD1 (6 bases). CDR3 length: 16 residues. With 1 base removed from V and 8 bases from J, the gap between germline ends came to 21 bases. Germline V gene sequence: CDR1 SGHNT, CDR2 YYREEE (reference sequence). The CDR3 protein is CASSLNTGPQVGGYTF. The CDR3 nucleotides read TGTGCCAGCAGCTTGAATACAGGGCCTCAGGTGGGAGGCTACACCTTC. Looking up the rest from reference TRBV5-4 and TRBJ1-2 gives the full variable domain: ETGVTQSPTHLIKTRGQQVTLRCSSQSGHNTVSWYQQALGQGPQFIFQYYREEENGRGNFPPRFSGLQFPNYSSELNVNALELDDSALYLCASSLNTGPQVGGYTFGSGTRLTVV.

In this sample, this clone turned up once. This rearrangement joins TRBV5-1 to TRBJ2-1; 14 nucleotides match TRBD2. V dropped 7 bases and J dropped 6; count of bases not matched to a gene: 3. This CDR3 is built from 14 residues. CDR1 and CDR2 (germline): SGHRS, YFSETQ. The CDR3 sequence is CASRGLAGANEQFF. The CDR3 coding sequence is TGCGCCAGCCGGGGACTAGCGGGAGCCAATGAGCAGTTCTTC.

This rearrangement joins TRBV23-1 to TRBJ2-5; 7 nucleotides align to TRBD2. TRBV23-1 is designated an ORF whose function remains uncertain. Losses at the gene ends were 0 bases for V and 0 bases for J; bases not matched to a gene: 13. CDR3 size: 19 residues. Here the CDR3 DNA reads TGCGCCAGCAGTCAATCCACCGGGGCGGGAGTTACTTACCAAGAGACCCAGTACTTC. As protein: CASSQSTGAGVTYQETQYF.

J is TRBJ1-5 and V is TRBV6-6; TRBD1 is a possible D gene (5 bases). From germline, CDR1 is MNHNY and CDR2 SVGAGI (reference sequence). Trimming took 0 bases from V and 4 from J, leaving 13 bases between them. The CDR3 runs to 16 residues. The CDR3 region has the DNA TGTGCCAGCAGTTACTCCGGGGTCGGGGCTAATCAGCCCCAGCATTTT. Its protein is CASSYSGVGANQPQHF.

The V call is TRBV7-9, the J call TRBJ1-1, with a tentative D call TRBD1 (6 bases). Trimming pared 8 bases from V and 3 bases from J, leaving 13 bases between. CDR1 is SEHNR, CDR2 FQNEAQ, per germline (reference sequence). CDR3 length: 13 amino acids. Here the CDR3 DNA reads TGTGCCAGCGGGGGGGCAGCGGACACTGAAGCTTTCTTT. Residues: CASGGAADTEAFF.

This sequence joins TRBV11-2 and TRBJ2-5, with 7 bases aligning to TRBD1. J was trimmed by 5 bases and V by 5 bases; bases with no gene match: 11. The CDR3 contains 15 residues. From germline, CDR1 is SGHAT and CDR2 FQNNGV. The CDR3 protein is CASSRNRGGRETQYF. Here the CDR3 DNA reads TGTGCCAGCAGCCGCAATCGAGGGGGCAGGGAGACCCAGTACTTC.

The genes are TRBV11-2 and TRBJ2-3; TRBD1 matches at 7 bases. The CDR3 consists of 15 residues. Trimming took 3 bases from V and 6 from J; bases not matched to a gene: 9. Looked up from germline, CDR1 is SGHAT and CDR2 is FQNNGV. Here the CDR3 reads CASSLTTGRADTQYF. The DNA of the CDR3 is TGTGCCAGCAGCTTGACGACAGGGAGAGCGGATACGCAGTATTTT.

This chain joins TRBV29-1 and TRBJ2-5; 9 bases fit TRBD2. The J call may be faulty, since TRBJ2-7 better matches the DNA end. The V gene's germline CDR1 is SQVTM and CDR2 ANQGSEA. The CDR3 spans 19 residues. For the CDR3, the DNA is TGCAGCGTTGAAGGGGTAAGCGGGAGGCCTAATGATTCTCCCTACGAGCAGTACTTC. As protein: CSVEGVSGRPNDSPYEQYF.

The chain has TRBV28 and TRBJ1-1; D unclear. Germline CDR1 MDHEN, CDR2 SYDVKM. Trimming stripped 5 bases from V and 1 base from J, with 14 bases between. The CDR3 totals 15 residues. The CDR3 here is CASSLYGLRNTEAFF. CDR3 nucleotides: TGTGCCAGCAGTCTCTACGGACTGCGGAACACTGAAGCTTTCTTT.